The 16 T cell receptor beta chains below were found in one sample sequenced in a study of T cells after yellow fever vaccination. TCRdb re-derived calls from the 5' RACE reads in MiXCR, one entry per CDR3 protein. The sample records 65,000 to 90,000 distinct CDR3 sequences, 10% to 15% being singletons. Source: CD8+ T cells not binding an NS4B(214-222) dextramer, sorted from PBMCs, taken about 20 days after the first yellow fever vaccination. The receptors were gathered from a man between 18 and 29 years old who received the YFV17D yellow fever vaccine.

This clonotype was detected only a few times. This chain links TRBV6-5 with TRBJ1-4, with TRBD1 as a possible D gene (6 bases). CDR1 is MNHEY, CDR2 SVGAGI, per germline. CDR3 length: 15 residues. V was pared by 2 bases and J by 8 bases, with 15 bases between. The CDR3 here is CASSYRDTGGEKLFF. The CDR3 DNA sequence: TGTGCCAGCAGTTACAGGGACACTGGTGGGGAAAAACTGTTTTTT.

The chain carries TRBV7-8 and TRBJ2-5; TRBD2 aligns across 10 bases. The V and J ends lost 0 bases and 4 bases, in that order; junction bases with no gene match: 8. This CDR3 has 17 residues. The germline V gene encodes CDR1 SGHVS and CDR2 FQNEAQ. The chain's CDR3 is CASSLAGTSVMGETQYF. Here the CDR3 DNA reads TGTGCCAGCAGCTTAGCCGGGACTAGCGTCATGGGAGAGACCCAGTACTTC.

This clonotype has more than one count but fewer than ten. The V and J genes are TRBV5-6 and TRBJ2-7; no clear D. V was trimmed by 0 bases and J by 2 bases, leaving 6 bases between them. Germline CDR1 reads SGHDT; CDR2 reads YYEEEE. The CDR3 sequence is 13 residues long. The CDR3 DNA reads TGTGCCAGCAGCTTGGTGACTCCCTACGAGCAGTACTTC. Its translation is CASSLVTPYEQYF.

The rearrangement uses TRBV7-9 and TRBJ1-1, with D perhaps matching TRBD1 (5 bases). The CDR3 covers 17 residues. V lost 5 bases, J lost 0 bases, and 19 bases lay in between. Germline V gives CDR1 SEHNR, CDR2 FQNEAQ (reference sequence). The CDR3 is CASSQGSLNLMNTEAFF. Here the CDR3 DNA reads TGTGCCAGCAGCCAGGGTTCCCTTAACCTAATGAACACTGAAGCTTTCTTT. Variable domain in full (rest from reference TRBV7-9 and TRBJ1-1): DTGVSQNPRHKITKRGQNVTFRCDPISEHNRLYWYRQTLGQGPEFLTYFQNEAQLEKSRLLSDRFSAERPKGSFSTLEIQRTEQGDSAMYLCASSQGSLNLMNTEAFFGQGTRLTVV.

This clonotype showed up just a few times. This chain links TRBV4-3 with TRBJ2-1; no definite D call. V was shortened by 5 bases and J by 5 bases, with 4 bases between the two germline ends. Germline-derived CDR1 and CDR2 are LGHNA and YSLEER. This CDR3 spans 11 amino acids. CDR3 nucleotides: TGCGCCAGCAGCTTCCACAATGAGCAGTTCTTC. Protein sequence: CASSFHNEQFF.

The CDR3 DNA is TGTGCCAGCAGGAAGACAGGAGGGCTGGAGCCCCAGCATTTT. It yields the protein CASRKTGGLEPQHF. This chain links TRBV11-2 with TRBJ1-5; tentative D call: TRBD1 (6 bases). The CDR3 consists of 14 residues. V was shortened by 6 bases and J by 8 bases, with 17 bases between the two germline ends. Per the germline V gene, CDR1 is SGHAT and CDR2 is FQNNGV.

The table lists this clonotype with a few counts. The gene calls are TRBV4-1 and TRBJ2-7, with D possibly TRBD1 on 6 matching bases. The CDR3 spans 13 residues. V lost 1 base and J lost 6, with 10 bases in between. Germline V gene sequence: CDR1 MGHRA, CDR2 YSYEKL. CDR3 loop: CASSQVRGGEQYF. The CDR3 nucleotides read TGCGCCAGCAGCCAAGTCAGAGGGGGCGAGCAGTACTTC.

The V gene is TRBV11-3, the J gene TRBJ2-7; 10 bases fit TRBD1. CDR3 size: 15 residues. V was clipped by 6 bases and J by 5 bases; unmatched bases: 10. Germline assignment: CDR1 SGHNT and CDR2 YENEEA. The CDR3 nucleotides read TGTGCCAGCAGTCACTCTGGGACAGGGGTAGACGAGCAGTACTTC. Translated, it gives CASSHSGTGVDEQYF.

The chain couples TRBV6-2 or TRBV6-3 to TRBJ2-2; D remains unclear. This CDR3 region has 15 residues. Trimming stripped 3 bases from V and 0 bases from J, with 8 bases between. The germline V gene encodes CDR1 MNHEY and CDR2 SVGEGT. CDR3 in amino acids: CASSYKDANTGELFF. For the CDR3, the DNA is TGTGCCAGCAGTTATAAAGACGCGAACACCGGGGAGCTGTTTTTT.

This chain links TRBV28 with TRBJ2-5; TRBD1 matches 9 bases. Germline CDR1 MDHEN, CDR2 SYDVKM. The junction had 3 bases not matched to a gene; V was cut back by 4 bases and J by 3 bases. This CDR3 is 14 amino acids long. CDR3 nucleotides: TGTGCCAGCAGTTCAACAGGGGGCGAAGAGACCCAGTACTTC. Translation gives CASSSTGGEETQYF.

The rearrangement links TRBV12-3 or TRBV12-4 to TRBJ2-1; the D is unclear. The CDR3 loop spans 13 amino acids. Deletions cut 1 base from V and 3 bases from J, with 4 bases between. The CDR3 reads CASSLGDYNEQFF. The CDR3 bases are TGTGCCAGCAGTTTAGGGGACTACAATGAGCAGTTCTTC.

V is TRBV27 and J is TRBJ2-1; no firm D call. Trimming took off 7 bases at V and 4 bases at J, with 8 bases between the two ends. This CDR3 comprises 12 residues. Germline V CDR1 and CDR2: MNHEY, SMNVEV (reference sequence). CDR3 protein: CASTDGYNEQFF. The CDR3 nucleotides are TGTGCCAGCACCGATGGGTACAATGAGCAGTTCTTC.

CDR3 bases: TGTGCCAGCAGTTACGGGACAGAGTTTCCGGGCGAGCAGTTCTTC. It is translated as CASSYGTEFPGEQFF. The V call is TRBV6-5, the J call TRBJ2-1; 7 bases line up with TRBD1. Germline V lookup: CDR1 MNHEY, CDR2 SVGAGI. V dropped 2 bases and J dropped 10; count of bases not matched to a gene: 11. The CDR3 has 15 amino acids.

This clonotype was detected a few times. The V gene is TRBV4-3, the J gene TRBJ2-7, with D uncertain. Trimming took 0 bases from V and 1 from J, leaving 10 bases between them. The CDR3 is 15 amino acids. The germline V gene has CDR1 LGHNA and CDR2 YSLEER. The CDR3 protein is CASSQDASDSYEQYF. CDR3 nucleotides: TGCGCCAGCAGCCAAGACGCATCGGATTCCTACGAGCAGTACTTC.

Only a few counts were recorded for this clonotype. This rearrangement joins TRBV2 to TRBJ2-1; 7 bases are a match to TRBD2. There are 13 residues in the CDR3. With V trimmed by 8 bases and J by 3 bases, 4 bases remained unmatched. CDR1 and CDR2 from the germline V gene are SNHLY and FYNNEI. CDR3 in amino acids: CASSGTNYNEQFF. CDR3 bases: TGTGCCAGCTCCGGGACTAACTACAATGAGCAGTTCTTC.

This clonotype appeared a few times. V and J are TRBV7-2 and TRBJ2-1, with D unclear. Trimming pared 5 bases from V and 10 bases from J, leaving 12 bases between. The CDR3 runs 12 residues. Germline V gives CDR1 SGHTA, CDR2 FQGNSA. The CDR3 loop is CASSPHLIEQFF. The DNA of the CDR3 is TGTGCCAGCAGCCCTCACCTAATCGAGCAGTTCTTC.